This TCR beta chain was sequenced for a study of blood T cell repertoires in COVID-19. Overall study context: The samples span acute and convalescent COVID-19 from the United States, Italy and Spain.

The table came from immunoSEQ multiplex PCR; TCRdb's copy has only in-frame clones and leaves some out. The top ten hold 4% to 5.5% of the sample, which has about 210,000 clones, approximately 90% seen once. Sample: peripheral blood. The sequence was obtained from a woman in her forties with acute or convalescent COVID-19.

The CDR3 loop reads CASSESWGTGSRNEQFF. As DNA, the CDR3 is TGTGCCAGCAGTGAATCGTGGGGGACAGGGTCTCGAAATGAGCAGTTCTTC. The chain joins TRBV6-1 to TRBJ2-1; 9 positions match TRBD1. V gave up 2 bases and J gave up 7 bases; unmatched junction bases: 12. The V gene's germline CDR1 is MNHNS and CDR2 SASEGT. CDR3 length equals 17 residues.